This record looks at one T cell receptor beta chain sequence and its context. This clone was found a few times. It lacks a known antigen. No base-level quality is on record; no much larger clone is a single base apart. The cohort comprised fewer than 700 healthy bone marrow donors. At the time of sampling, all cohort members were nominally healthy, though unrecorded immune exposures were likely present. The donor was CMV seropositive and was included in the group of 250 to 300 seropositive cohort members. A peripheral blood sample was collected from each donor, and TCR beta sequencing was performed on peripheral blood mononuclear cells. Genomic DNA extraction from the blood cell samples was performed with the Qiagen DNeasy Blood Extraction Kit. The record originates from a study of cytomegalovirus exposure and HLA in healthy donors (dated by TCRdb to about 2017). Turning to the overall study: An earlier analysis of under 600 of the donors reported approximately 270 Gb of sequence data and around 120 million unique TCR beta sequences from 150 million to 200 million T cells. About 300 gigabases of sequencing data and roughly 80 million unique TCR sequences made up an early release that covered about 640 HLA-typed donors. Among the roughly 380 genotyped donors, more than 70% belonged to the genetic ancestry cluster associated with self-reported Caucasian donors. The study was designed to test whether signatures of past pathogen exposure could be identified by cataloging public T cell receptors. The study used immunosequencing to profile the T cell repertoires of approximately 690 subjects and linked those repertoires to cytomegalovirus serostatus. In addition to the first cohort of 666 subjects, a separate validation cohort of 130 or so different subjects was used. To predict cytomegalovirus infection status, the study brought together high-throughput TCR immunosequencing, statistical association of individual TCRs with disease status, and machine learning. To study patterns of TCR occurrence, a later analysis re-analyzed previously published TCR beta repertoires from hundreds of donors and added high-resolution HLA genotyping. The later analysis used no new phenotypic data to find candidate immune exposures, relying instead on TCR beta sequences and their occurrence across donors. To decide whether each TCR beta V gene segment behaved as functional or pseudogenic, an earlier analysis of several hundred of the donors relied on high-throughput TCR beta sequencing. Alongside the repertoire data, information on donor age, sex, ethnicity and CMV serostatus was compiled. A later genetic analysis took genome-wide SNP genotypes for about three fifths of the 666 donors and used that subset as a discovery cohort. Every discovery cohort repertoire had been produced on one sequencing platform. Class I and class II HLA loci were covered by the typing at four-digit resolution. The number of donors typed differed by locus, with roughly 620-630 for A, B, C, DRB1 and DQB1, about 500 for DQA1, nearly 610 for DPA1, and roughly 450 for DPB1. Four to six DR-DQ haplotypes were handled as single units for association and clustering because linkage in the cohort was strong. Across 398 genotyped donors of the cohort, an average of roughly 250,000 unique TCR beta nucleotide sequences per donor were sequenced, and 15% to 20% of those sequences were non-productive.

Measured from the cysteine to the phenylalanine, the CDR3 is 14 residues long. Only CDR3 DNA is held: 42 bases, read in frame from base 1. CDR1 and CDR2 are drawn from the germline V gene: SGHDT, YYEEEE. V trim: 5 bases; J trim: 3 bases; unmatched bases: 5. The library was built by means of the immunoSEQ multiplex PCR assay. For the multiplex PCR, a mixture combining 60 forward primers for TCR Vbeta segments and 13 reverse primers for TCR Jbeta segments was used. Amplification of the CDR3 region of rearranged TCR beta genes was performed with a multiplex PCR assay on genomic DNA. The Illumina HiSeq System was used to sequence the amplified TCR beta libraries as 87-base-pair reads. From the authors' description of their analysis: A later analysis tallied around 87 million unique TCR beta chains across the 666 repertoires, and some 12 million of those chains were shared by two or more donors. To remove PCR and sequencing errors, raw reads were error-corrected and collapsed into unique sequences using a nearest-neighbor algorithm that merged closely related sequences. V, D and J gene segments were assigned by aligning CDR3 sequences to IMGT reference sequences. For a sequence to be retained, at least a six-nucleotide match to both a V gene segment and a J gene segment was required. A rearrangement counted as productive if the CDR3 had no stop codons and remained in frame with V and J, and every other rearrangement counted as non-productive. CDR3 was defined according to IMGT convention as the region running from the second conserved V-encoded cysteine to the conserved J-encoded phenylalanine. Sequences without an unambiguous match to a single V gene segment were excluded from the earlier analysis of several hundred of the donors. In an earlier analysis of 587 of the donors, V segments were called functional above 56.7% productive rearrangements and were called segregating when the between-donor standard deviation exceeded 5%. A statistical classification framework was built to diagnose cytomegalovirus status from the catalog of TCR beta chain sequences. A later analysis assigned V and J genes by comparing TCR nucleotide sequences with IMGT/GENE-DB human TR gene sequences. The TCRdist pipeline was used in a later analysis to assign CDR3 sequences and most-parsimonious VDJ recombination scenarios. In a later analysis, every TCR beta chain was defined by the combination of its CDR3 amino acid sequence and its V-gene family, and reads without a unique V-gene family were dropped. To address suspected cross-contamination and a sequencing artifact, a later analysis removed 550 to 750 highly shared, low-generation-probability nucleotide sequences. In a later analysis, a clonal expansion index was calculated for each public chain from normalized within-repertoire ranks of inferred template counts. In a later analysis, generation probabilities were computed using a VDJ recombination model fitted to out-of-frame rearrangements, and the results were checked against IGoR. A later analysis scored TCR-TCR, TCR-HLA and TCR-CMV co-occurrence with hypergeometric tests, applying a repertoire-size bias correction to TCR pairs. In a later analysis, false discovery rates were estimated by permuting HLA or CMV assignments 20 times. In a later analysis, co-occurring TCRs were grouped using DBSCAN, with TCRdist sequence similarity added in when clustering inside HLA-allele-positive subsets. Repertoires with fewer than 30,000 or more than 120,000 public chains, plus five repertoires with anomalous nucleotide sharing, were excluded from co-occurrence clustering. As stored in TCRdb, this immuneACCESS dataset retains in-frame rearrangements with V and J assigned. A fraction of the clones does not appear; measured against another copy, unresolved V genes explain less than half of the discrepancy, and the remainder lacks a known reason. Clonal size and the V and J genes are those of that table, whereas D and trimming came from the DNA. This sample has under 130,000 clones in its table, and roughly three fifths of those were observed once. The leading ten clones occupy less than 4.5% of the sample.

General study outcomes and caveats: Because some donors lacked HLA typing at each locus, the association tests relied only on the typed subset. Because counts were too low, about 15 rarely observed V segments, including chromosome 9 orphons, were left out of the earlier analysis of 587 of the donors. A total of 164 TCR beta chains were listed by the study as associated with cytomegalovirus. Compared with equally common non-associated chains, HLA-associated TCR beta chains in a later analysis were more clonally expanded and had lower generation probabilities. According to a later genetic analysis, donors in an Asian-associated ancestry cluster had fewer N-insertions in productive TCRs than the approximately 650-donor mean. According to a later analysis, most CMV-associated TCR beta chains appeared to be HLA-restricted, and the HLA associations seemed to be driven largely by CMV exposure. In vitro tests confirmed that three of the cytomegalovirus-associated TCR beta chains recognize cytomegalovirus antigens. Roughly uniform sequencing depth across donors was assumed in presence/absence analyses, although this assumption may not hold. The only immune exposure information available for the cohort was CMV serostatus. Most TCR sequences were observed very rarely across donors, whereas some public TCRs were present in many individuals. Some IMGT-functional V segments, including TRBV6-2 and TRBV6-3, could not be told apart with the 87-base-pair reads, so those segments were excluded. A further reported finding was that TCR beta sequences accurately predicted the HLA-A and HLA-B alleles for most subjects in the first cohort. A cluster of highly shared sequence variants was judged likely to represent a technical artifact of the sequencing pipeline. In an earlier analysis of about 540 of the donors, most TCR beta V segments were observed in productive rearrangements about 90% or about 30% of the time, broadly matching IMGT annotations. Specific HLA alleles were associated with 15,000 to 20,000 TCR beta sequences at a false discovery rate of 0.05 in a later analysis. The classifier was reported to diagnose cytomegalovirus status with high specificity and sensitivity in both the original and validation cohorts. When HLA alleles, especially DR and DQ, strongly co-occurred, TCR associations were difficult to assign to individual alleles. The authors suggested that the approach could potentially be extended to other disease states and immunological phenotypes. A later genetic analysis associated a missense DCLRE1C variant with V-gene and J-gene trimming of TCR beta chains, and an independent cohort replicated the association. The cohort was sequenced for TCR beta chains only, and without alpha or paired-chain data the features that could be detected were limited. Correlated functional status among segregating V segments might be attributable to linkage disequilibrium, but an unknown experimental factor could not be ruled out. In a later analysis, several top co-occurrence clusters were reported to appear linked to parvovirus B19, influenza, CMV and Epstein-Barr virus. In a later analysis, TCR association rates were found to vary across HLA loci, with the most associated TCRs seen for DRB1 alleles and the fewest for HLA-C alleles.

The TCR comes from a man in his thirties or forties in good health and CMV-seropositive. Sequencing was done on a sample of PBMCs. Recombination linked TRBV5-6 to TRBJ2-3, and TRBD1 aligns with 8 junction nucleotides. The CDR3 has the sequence CASSRGQGTDTQYF. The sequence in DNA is TGTGCCAGCAGTAGAGGACAGGGAACAGATACGCAGTATTTT.